This T cell receptor beta chain is from a study of beta chain features in type 1 diabetes. Details on this clone: Its antigen is unknown.

The study, taken as a whole, reports: Shorter TCRB CDR3s, moderately but significantly so, marked every one of the four CD4+ subsets in Type 1 diabetes patients.

Trimming took 8 bases from V and 0 from J, leaving 16 bases between them. Per germline, CDR1 MNHEY and CDR2 SMNVEV (reference sequence). The CDR3 is 15 amino acids. Every isolated RNA sample was fully reverse transcribed, so sequencing captured expressed TCRB transcripts. Only in-frame clones appear in the TCRdb table, and some are missing; sequencing was by immunoSEQ multiplex PCR. The table records a few hundred thousand clones, 11% to 15% of them present only once. The J gene is TRBJ1-2, the V gene TRBV27; tentatively, D is TRBD1 (6 bases). Sequenced sample: naive CD4+ T cells from blood. This TCR was sampled from a man aged 25-40 years with type 1 diabetes. The CDR3 coding sequence is TGTGCCAGCCTACACCCAGGACAGACTAACTATGGCTACACCTTC. As protein: CASLHPGQTNYGYTF.